This T cell receptor beta chain appears in the sequencing data of a study of cytomegalovirus exposure and HLA in healthy donors. The PCR used 60 Vbeta and 13 Jbeta primers. Sequencing was performed with immunoSEQ multiplex PCR; in TCRdb, only in-frame clones are kept and a portion is missing. The profile shows some 91,000 clones, around 82% of them singletons. V shed 7 bases and J 10 bases; nucleotides not matched to a gene: 13. Germline CDR1 is MDHEN and CDR2 is SYDVKM. The CDR3 covers 16 residues. Source material: PBMCs. V usage is TRBV28 and J usage is TRBJ2-1; 13 bases align to TRBD2. This TCR was sampled from a man in his forties in good health and CMV-seronegative. The CDR3 sequence is CASTLGTSGILLEQFF. The CDR3 bases are TGTGCCAGCACCCTCGGGACTAGCGGGATATTGTTAGAGCAGTTCTTC.